This record covers a single T cell receptor beta chain. Antigen unknown. These data belong to a study of blood T cells in healthy people across ages. With a J-beta primer mix and a sample-barcoded 5' primer, a second PCR ran roughly 6 to 11 cycles. TCRdb independently ran MiXCR on the 5' RACE reads; one entry per CDR3 protein. The table has around 1,600,000 distinct CDR3 sequences, around 40% seen once; the top ten hold more than 4%. Whole-study findings and limits: Naive CD4+ cell counts and diversity both ran higher in long-lived than in aged donors. Expanded clonotype changes were possibly confounded by unknown donor CMV status.

The source is a woman between 18 and 29 years old in good health. Sequenced: blood.

The CDR3 sequence is CSVGNMNTEAFF. For the CDR3, the DNA is TGCAGCGTGGGGAACATGAACACTGAAGCTTTCTTT. This sequence joins TRBV29-1 and TRBJ1-1; D is unresolved. Trimming took off 6 bases at V and 0 bases at J, with 8 bases between the two ends. CDR3 length equals 12 residues. Germline V gives CDR1 SQVTM, CDR2 ANQGSEA.